A single T cell receptor beta chain is shown here with its context. The CDR3 has 15 amino acids. CDR1 is SGHTS and CDR2 is YDEGEE in the germline V gene. With 5 bases removed from V and 8 bases from J, the gap between germline ends came to 19 bases. Here immunoSEQ multiplex PCR was the method, and the copy in TCRdb shows in-frame clones only, minus some. This table has 230,000 or so clones, about four fifths appearing once. The entry originates in a study of blood T cell repertoires in COVID-19. This receptor was obtained from a middle-aged man with active or convalescent COVID-19. The sample comprised peripheral blood. The chain recombines TRBV5-8 with TRBJ1-4, with a tentative D call TRBD1 (5 bases). CDR3 DNA: TGTGCCAGCAGTAAAAGGCCCCGCCAGGGCGAAAAACTGTTTTTT. Its translation is CASSKRPRQGEKLFF.